This T cell receptor (beta chain) came from a study of blood T cell repertoires in COVID-19 (dated by TCRdb to the early 2020s). A note on the overall study: Collaborator samples came from the United States, Italy and Spain and covered acute and convalescent phases of COVID-19. The material from the prospective study consisted of cDNA or gDNA derived from T cells, B-cell-depleted T cells, or PBMCs. The repertoires were made available in a free public database intended to serve as a resource for research on the immune response to SARS-CoV-2. Sample metadata almost always included a de-identified subject ID, COVID-19 status, age in years and sex. The dataset comprised deeply sampled blood TCRbeta repertoires from subjects exposed to, actively infected with, or recovered from COVID-19. The samples were drawn from two sources: the first 160 participants of the ongoing ImmuneRACE study, and over 1,000 subjects contributed by 6 global collaborators. Where available, HLA class I and class II types were obtained from metadata supplied by the sample provider rather than from assay-based typing. Broader findings and caveats from the paper: The quantity of clinical and demographic metadata differed by source and by participant and was supplied without curation.

Points on this clone: Its antigen is unknown. No per-base quality is available; no much larger clone lies one base away.

According to the germline V gene, CDR1 reads SGHAT and CDR2 reads FQNNGV. The CDR3 measures 14 amino acids from cysteine to phenylalanine. Kept here is only the CDR3 DNA, which spans 42 bases and is read in frame from base 1. Relative to germline, V is missing 3 bases and J is missing 7 bases, with 5 bases of the junction outside any gene match. TCRbeta CDR3 regions were amplified from genomic DNA by means of the immunoSEQ Assay, a bias-controlled multiplex PCR. In the paper's pipeline: The number of nucleated cells in each sample was estimated from the amplification of reference gene primers within the assay. Sequence reads were collapsed and filtered to measure the absolute abundance of every unique TCRbeta CDR3 rearrangement. For each sample, productive Simpson clonality was calculated as the square root of Simpson's diversity index across productive rearrangements. TCRdb re-hosts the immuneACCESS table, in-frame sequences only. Its copies lack some clones; in the studies checked, an unresolved V gene accounts for under half of them, and the cause for the rest is not known. From that table come the V and J calls and clone size; the DNA was used to work out D and trimming. This sample comprises about 200,000 clones, over 75% of them detected only once. The top ten constitute 1.9% of the sample.

Whole blood was collected in K2EDTA tubes by collaborating institutions according to the institutions' own protocols. For TCRbeta analysis, collaborator samples were shipped as frozen whole blood, as isolated PBMCs, or as DNA extracted from either sample type. The clonotype originates from a man aged 35 to 55 with active or convalescent COVID-19. Sequenced input: peripheral blood. Here the chain combines TRBV11-2 and TRBJ1-5, with 8 junctional bases fitting TRBD1. The DNA reads TGTGCCAGCAGCTTGGACAGGGAGTCCCAGCCCCAGCATTTT. Protein translation: CASSLDRESQPQHF.